This is a list of T cell receptor beta chains from one sample in a study of blood T cell repertoires in COVID-19. Profiled with immunoSEQ multiplex PCR; TCRdb holds only in-frame clones, not every one. In the table there are approximately 90,000 clones, 90% of which are singletons. The sequenced sample consisted of peripheral blood. Source of these receptors: a man in his 60s with acute or convalescent COVID-19. The CDR3 runs from the conserved cysteine through the conserved F or W. Fields, in order: D gene, J gene, V gene, clone size, CDR3 protein, CDR3 DNA. D genes are given only for firm matches. Rows may omit the clone size; those that give it use once, few, many or a size class.

d_gene: -
j_gene: TRBJ1-1
v_gene: TRBV10-3
abundance: -
CDR3aa: CAITRGGDGNTEAFF
CDR3nt: TGTGCCATCACCCGGGGGGGGGACGGGAACACTGAAGCTTTCTTT

d_gene: -
j_gene: TRBJ1-6
v_gene: TRBV6-5
abundance: -
CDR3aa: CASTLERNSPLHF
CDR3nt: TGTGCCAGCACCCTCGAGAGGAATTCACCCCTCCACTTT

d_gene: -
j_gene: TRBJ2-5
v_gene: TRBV11-2
abundance: -
CDR3aa: CASSLVAQGANLAQYF
CDR3nt: TGTGCCAGCAGCTTAGTGGCACAGGGCGCAAATTTGGCCCAGTACTTC

d_gene: TRBD1
j_gene: TRBJ1-1
v_gene: TRBV11-3
abundance: once
CDR3aa: CASSSTGVNTEAFF
CDR3nt: TGTGCCAGCAGCTCCACAGGGGTGAACACTGAAGCTTTCTTT

d_gene: -
j_gene: TRBJ1-6
v_gene: TRBV5-6
abundance: -
CDR3aa: CASSSDSNSPLHF
CDR3nt: TGTGCCAGCAGCTCAGACTCTAATTCACCCCTCCACTTT

d_gene: TRBD1
j_gene: TRBJ1-2
v_gene: TRBV2
abundance: -
CDR3aa: CASSATGGRGGYTF
CDR3nt: TGTGCCAGCAGTGCGACAGGGGGCCGGGGTGGCTACACCTTC

d_gene: TRBD1
j_gene: TRBJ2-7
v_gene: TRBV27
abundance: -
CDR3aa: CASRDRAHEQYF
CDR3nt: TGTGCCAGCAGAGACAGGGCCCACGAGCAGTACTTC

d_gene: -
j_gene: TRBJ1-2
v_gene: TRBV6-5
abundance: -
CDR3aa: CASSLQGSYGYTF
CDR3nt: TGTGCCAGCAGTCTACAGGGATCCTATGGCTACACCTTC

d_gene: -
j_gene: TRBJ1-6
v_gene: TRBV19
abundance: -
CDR3aa: CASSTMEGESYNSPLHF
CDR3nt: TGTGCCAGTAGTACCATGGAGGGAGAATCCTATAATTCACCCCTCCACTTT

d_gene: -
j_gene: TRBJ2-5
v_gene: TRBV10-2
abundance: -
CDR3aa: CASSESKLQETQYF
CDR3nt: TGCGCCAGCAGTGAGTCGAAGCTACAAGAGACCCAGTACTTC

d_gene: TRBD1
j_gene: TRBJ1-2
v_gene: TRBV15
abundance: -
CDR3aa: CATQPYGTANYGYTF
CDR3nt: TGTGCCACCCAACCTTACGGGACAGCTAACTATGGCTACACCTTC

d_gene: -
j_gene: TRBJ1-2
v_gene: TRBV7-2
abundance: -
CDR3aa: CASSLAHTGQYGYTF
CDR3nt: TGTGCCAGCAGCTTAGCGCATACGGGTCAATATGGCTACACCTTC

d_gene: TRBD1
j_gene: TRBJ1-6
v_gene: TRBV14
abundance: once
CDR3aa: CASSQVRTGLNSPLHF
CDR3nt: TGTGCCAGCAGCCAAGTCAGGACAGGGCTTAATTCACCCCTCCACTTT

d_gene: TRBD1
j_gene: TRBJ1-3
v_gene: TRBV7-8
abundance: -
CDR3aa: CASSLTPGQASGNTIYF
CDR3nt: TGTGCCAGCAGCTTAACCCCGGGACAGGCCTCTGGAAACACCATATATTTT

d_gene: -
j_gene: TRBJ1-2
v_gene: TRBV15
abundance: -
CDR3aa: CATSREQGYYGYTF
CDR3nt: TGTGCCACCAGCAGAGAGCAGGGTTACTATGGCTACACCTTC

d_gene: -
j_gene: TRBJ1-5
v_gene: TRBV12-5
abundance: -
CDR3aa: CASAAEGSRANQPQHF
CDR3nt: TGTGCTAGTGCAGCGGAGGGGTCCCGGGCCAATCAGCCCCAGCATTTT

d_gene: -
j_gene: TRBJ1-6
v_gene: TRBV7-9
abundance: once
CDR3aa: CASSPPGGWDSPLHF
CDR3nt: TGTGCCAGCAGCCCGCCCGGGGGTTGGGATTCACCCCTCCACTTT

d_gene: TRBD2
j_gene: TRBJ2-5
v_gene: TRBV6-5
abundance: -
CDR3aa: CASSRGEAETQYF
CDR3nt: TGTGCCAGCAGCCGGGGGGAGGCCGAGACCCAGTACTTC

d_gene: TRBD1
j_gene: TRBJ2-7
v_gene: TRBV6-6
abundance: once
CDR3aa: CASTPQTGKSYYEQYF
CDR3nt: TGTGCCAGCACCCCCCAGACAGGGAAGAGCTACTACGAGCAGTACTTC

d_gene: TRBD2
j_gene: TRBJ2-1
v_gene: TRBV18
abundance: -
CDR3aa: CASSTNGGGGGPAYNEQFF
CDR3nt: TGTGCCAGCTCTACCAATGGTGGCGGGGGGGGTCCCGCCTACAATGAGCAGTTCTTC

d_gene: TRBD1
j_gene: TRBJ1-2
v_gene: TRBV9
abundance: -
CDR3aa: CASSPRGGYGYTF
CDR3nt: TGTGCCAGCAGCCCTAGAGGGGGCTACGGCTACACCTTC

d_gene: -
j_gene: TRBJ2-1
v_gene: TRBV19
abundance: -
CDR3aa: CASSTELVSEQFF
CDR3nt: TGTGCCAGTAGTACCGAACTAGTTAGTGAGCAGTTCTTC

d_gene: -
j_gene: TRBJ1-4
v_gene: TRBV16
abundance: -
CDR3aa: CASSQLSGGEKLFF
CDR3nt: TGTGCCAGCAGCCAATTGAGCGGAGGTGAAAAACTGTTTTTT

d_gene: -
j_gene: TRBJ1-3
v_gene: TRBV9
abundance: -
CDR3aa: CASNRDTDLSGNTIYF
CDR3nt: TGTGCCAGCAACCGAGACACTGACCTCTCTGGAAACACCATATATTTT

d_gene: -
j_gene: TRBJ2-3
v_gene: TRBV19
abundance: -
CDR3aa: CASAPPGAISDTQYF
CDR3nt: TGTGCCAGTGCCCCCCCAGGGGCAATCTCAGATACGCAGTATTTT

d_gene: -
j_gene: TRBJ1-5
v_gene: TRBV24-1
abundance: once
CDR3aa: CATSDARTVSNQPQHF
CDR3nt: TGTGCCACCAGTGACGCCCGGACAGTTAGCAATCAGCCCCAGCATTTT

d_gene: -
j_gene: TRBJ1-6
v_gene: TRBV11-2
abundance: -
CDR3aa: CASSLLEYNSPLHF
CDR3nt: TGTGCCAGCAGCTTATTGGAGTATAATTCACCCCTCCACTTT

d_gene: TRBD1
j_gene: TRBJ1-2
v_gene: TRBV18
abundance: -
CDR3aa: CASSPWSPGQGSDGYTF
CDR3nt: TGTGCCAGCTCCCCGTGGTCTCCGGGACAGGGTTCTGATGGCTACACCTTC

d_gene: TRBD1
j_gene: TRBJ1-2
v_gene: TRBV2
abundance: few
CDR3aa: CAGLSGQGNYGYTF
CDR3nt: TGTGCCGGCTTGTCAGGACAGGGGAACTATGGCTACACCTTC

d_gene: -
j_gene: TRBJ1-2
v_gene: TRBV10-3
abundance: -
CDR3aa: CAISDRDKVNYGYTF
CDR3nt: TGTGCCATCAGTGACCGGGACAAAGTTAACTATGGCTACACCTTC

d_gene: -
j_gene: TRBJ2-1
v_gene: TRBV13
abundance: -
CDR3aa: CASSDPGENEQFF
CDR3nt: TGTGCCAGCAGCGATCCAGGGGAGAATGAGCAGTTCTTC

d_gene: -
j_gene: TRBJ1-2
v_gene: TRBV19
abundance: -
CDR3aa: CASSIQGIMDGYTF
CDR3nt: TGTGCCAGTAGTATACAGGGTATTATGGATGGCTACACCTTC

d_gene: -
j_gene: TRBJ1-1
v_gene: TRBV28
abundance: -
CDR3aa: CASSSLSGMNTEAFF
CDR3nt: TGTGCCAGCAGTTCCCTCTCAGGGATGAACACTGAAGCTTTCTTT

d_gene: TRBD1
j_gene: TRBJ1-5
v_gene: TRBV3-1/TRBV3-2
abundance: -
CDR3aa: CASSQTGGAVQPQHF
CDR3nt: TGTGCCAGCAGCCAGACAGGGGGCGCGGTTCAGCCCCAGCATTTT

d_gene: -
j_gene: TRBJ1-1
v_gene: TRBV6-1
abundance: -
CDR3aa: CASSELGRLNTEAFF
CDR3nt: TGTGCCAGCAGTGAATTAGGCAGGCTGAACACTGAAGCTTTCTTT

d_gene: -
j_gene: TRBJ1-2
v_gene: TRBV2
abundance: few
CDR3aa: CASSEGTGYGYTF
CDR3nt: TGTGCCAGCAGTGAAGGGACTGGCTATGGCTACACCTTC

d_gene: TRBD1
j_gene: TRBJ1-2
v_gene: TRBV19
abundance: -
CDR3aa: CASSMRGQGTYGYTF
CDR3nt: TGTGCCAGTAGTATGCGGGGACAGGGAACCTATGGCTACACCTTC

d_gene: -
j_gene: TRBJ1-1
v_gene: TRBV5-4
abundance: -
CDR3aa: CASSPRNTEAFF
CDR3nt: TGTGCCAGCAGCCCCCGGAACACTGAAGCTTTCTTT

d_gene: -
j_gene: TRBJ2-2
v_gene: TRBV6-2/TRBV6-3
abundance: -
CDR3aa: CASSYWGGAGELFF
CDR3nt: TGTGCCAGCAGTTATTGGGGGGGCGCCGGGGAGCTGTTTTTT

d_gene: TRBD1
j_gene: TRBJ1-5
v_gene: TRBV5-6
abundance: once
CDR3aa: CASSFRQGVNQPQHF
CDR3nt: TGTGCCAGCAGCTTCCGCCAGGGGGTCAATCAGCCCCAGCATTTT

d_gene: -
j_gene: TRBJ1-1
v_gene: TRBV7-2
abundance: -
CDR3aa: CASSLRWGARGTEAFF
CDR3nt: TGTGCCAGCAGCTTAAGGTGGGGCGCCAGGGGCACTGAAGCTTTCTTT

d_gene: TRBD1
j_gene: TRBJ2-2
v_gene: TRBV18
abundance: -
CDR3aa: CASSLGTGDSTGELFF
CDR3nt: TGTGCCAGCTCACTCGGGACAGGGGACTCCACCGGGGAGCTGTTTTTT

d_gene: -
j_gene: TRBJ1-2
v_gene: TRBV3-1/TRBV3-2
abundance: -
CDR3aa: CASSQESAGTYGYTF
CDR3nt: TGTGCCAGCAGCCAAGAATCCGCGGGAACCTATGGCTACACCTTC

d_gene: TRBD1
j_gene: TRBJ1-6
v_gene: TRBV2
abundance: -
CDR3aa: CACKGGRDSPLHF
CDR3nt: TGTGCCTGTAAAGGGGGCCGAGATTCACCCCTCCACTTT

d_gene: TRBD1
j_gene: TRBJ1-2
v_gene: TRBV5-1
abundance: -
CDR3aa: CASSLGDRSSSNYGYTF
CDR3nt: TGCGCCAGCAGCTTGGGGGACAGGAGTTCCTCTAACTATGGCTACACCTTC